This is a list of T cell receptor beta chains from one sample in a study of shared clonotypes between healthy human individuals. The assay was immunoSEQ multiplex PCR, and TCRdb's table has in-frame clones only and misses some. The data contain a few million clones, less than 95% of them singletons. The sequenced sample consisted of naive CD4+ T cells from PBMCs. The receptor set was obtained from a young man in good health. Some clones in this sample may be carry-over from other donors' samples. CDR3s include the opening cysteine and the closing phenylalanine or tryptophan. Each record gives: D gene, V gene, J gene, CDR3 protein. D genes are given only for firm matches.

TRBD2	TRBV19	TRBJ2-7	CASTLGLAGGPYEQYF
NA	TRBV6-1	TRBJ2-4	CASSEPRVSGIQYF
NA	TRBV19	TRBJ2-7	CASSIDGQGRGEQYF
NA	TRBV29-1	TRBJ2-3	CSVLGLYTDTQYF
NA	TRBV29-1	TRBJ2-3	CSVNRSPPGDTQYF
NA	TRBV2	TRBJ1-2	CASSNRDGGSDTF
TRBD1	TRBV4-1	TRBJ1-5	CASSPWTGHGNQPQHF
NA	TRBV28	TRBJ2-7	CASSWVIGSYEQYF
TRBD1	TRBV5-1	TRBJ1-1	CASRGQTNTEAFF
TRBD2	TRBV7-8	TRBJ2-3	CASSFLAGGTRDTQYF
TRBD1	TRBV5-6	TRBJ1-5	CASSLGPGQSNQPQHF
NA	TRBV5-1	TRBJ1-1	CASGGFMNTEAFF
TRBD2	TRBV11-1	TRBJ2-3	CASSLVDSLAGGGADTQYF
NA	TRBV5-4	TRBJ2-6	CASSHSGLRLSGANVLTF
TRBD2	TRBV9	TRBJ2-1	CASSLLAGGSYNEQFF
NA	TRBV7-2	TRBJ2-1	CASSLVRLALNEQFF
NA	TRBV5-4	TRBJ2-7	CASSLARTGNTYEQYF
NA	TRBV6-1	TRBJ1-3	CASSEDRNTIYF